These 15 T cell receptor beta chains share one sample of origin, sequenced in a study of response to subunit inactivated influenza vaccine. TCRdb fed the RT-PCR reads into MiXCR, producing one record per CDR3 protein. The repertoire has about 520,000 distinct CDR3 sequences, approximately 7.3% of them found once; the top ten carry approximately 14%. Sequences were derived from PBMCs from blood, sampled less than 30 months after vaccination. These receptors came from a man aged 45 to 75 who received an inactivated influenza vaccine.

The chain is built from TRBV7-8 and TRBJ2-7; 7 positions agree with TRBD1. Germline-derived CDR1 and CDR2 are SGHVS and FQNEAQ. The CDR3 contains 14 residues. The J segment lost 2 bases and the V segment lost 5 bases, leaving 6 bases of the junction unmatched. The CDR3 DNA is TGTGCCAGCAGCCGTAGGGACAGAACCTACGAGCAGTACTTC. Protein: CASSRRDRTYEQYF. The full variable domain, completed using reference TRBV7-8 and TRBJ2-7, is GAGVSQSPRYKVAKRGQDVALRCDPISGHVSLFWYQQALGQGPEFLTYFQNEAQLDKSGLPSDRFFAERPEGSVSTLKIQRTQQEDSAVYLCASSRRDRTYEQYFGPGTRLTVT.

This clonotype was seen many times. The chain carries TRBV10-3 and TRBJ1-3, with D unresolved. Trimming removed 4 bases from V and 1 base from J, with 5 bases in between. Germline CDR1 reads ENHRY; CDR2 reads SYGVKD. The CDR3 loop spans 13 amino acids. The CDR3 loop reads CAISVNSGNTIYF. CDR3 coding DNA: TGTGCCATCAGTGTCAATTCTGGAAACACCATATATTTT.

This clonotype was seen only a few times. J is TRBJ2-1 and V is TRBV10-3, with TRBD2 matching over 7 bases. The junction had 2 bases not matched to a gene; V was cut back by 2 bases and J by 1 base. Germline CDR1 ENHRY, CDR2 SYGVKD. CDR3 length: 15 amino acids. Here the CDR3 reads CAISEDGGSYNEQFF. The DNA for the CDR3 is TGTGCCATCAGTGAGGACGGGGGGTCCTACAATGAGCAGTTCTTC.

The chain joins TRBV12-3 or TRBV12-4 to TRBJ2-3, with D maybe TRBD2 (5 bases). The germline V and J ends were trimmed by 3 bases and 8 bases, with 9 bases remaining between them. The CDR3 runs 12 residues. CDR3 nucleotide sequence: TGTGCCAGCAGTTTGGAGGCAGGTACGCAGTATTTT. It yields the protein CASSLEAGTQYF.

This clonotype was counted only a few times. This chain joins TRBV29-1 and TRBJ2-4, with 10 bases lining up with TRBD1. The CDR3 runs to 13 residues. Trimming removed 4 bases from V and 7 bases from J; junction bases left unmatched: 4. Per the germline V gene, CDR1 is SQVTM and CDR2 is ANQGSEA. Here the CDR3 reads CSVGPGQGNIQYF. In DNA, the CDR3 is TGCAGCGTTGGACCGGGACAGGGGAACATTCAGTACTTC. The full variable domain, in which reference TRBV29-1 and TRBJ2-4 provide the parts outside the CDR3, is SAVISQKPSRDICQRGTSLTIQCQVDSQVTMMFWYRQQPGQSLTLIATANQGSEATYESGFVIDKFPISRPNLTFSTLTVSNMSPEDSSIYLCSVGPGQGNIQYFGAGTRLSVL.

This clonotype occurred many times. This chain uses TRBV6-5 with TRBJ2-7; D is unresolved. From germline, CDR1 is MNHEY and CDR2 SVGAGI. V lost 2 bases to trimming and J lost 2 bases, with 10 bases between them. This CDR3 spans 14 amino acids. CDR3 sequence (DNA): TGTGCCAGCAGTTACCTGGACGGACCCTACGAGCAGTACTTC. Its protein is CASSYLDGPYEQYF.

This clonotype was detected only a few times. The chain carries TRBV6-1 and TRBJ1-5, with D possibly being TRBD1 (6 bases). V lost 8 bases and J 3 bases, leaving 20 bases between the germline ends. CDR1 MNHNS and CDR2 SASEGT come from the germline V gene. The CDR3 sequence is 16 residues long. CDR3 DNA: TGTGCCAGCGCCAGGGGTGGGACACCTCTCAATCAGCCCCAGCATTTT. Amino acid sequence: CASARGGTPLNQPQHF.

This clonotype has a handful of counts. The V call is TRBV15, the J call TRBJ1-3; 7 bases agree with TRBD1. The V and J ends lost 0 bases and 3 bases, in that order; junction bases with no gene match: 5. In germline, CDR1 is LNHNV, CDR2 YYDKDF (reference sequence). This CDR3 is built from 16 residues. This CDR3 is CATSRDRGGNGNTIYF. The CDR3 DNA reads TGTGCCACCAGCAGAGATCGAGGGGGCAATGGAAACACCATATATTTT.

This clonotype was recorded many times. This chain joins TRBV7-6 and TRBJ2-2; the D gene is possibly TRBD1 (5 bases). The germline V gene has CDR1 SGHVS and CDR2 FNYEAQ. The CDR3 has 17 residues. Trimming took off 5 bases at V and 3 bases at J, with 19 bases between the two ends. CDR3 coding DNA: TGTGCCAGCAGCCAAAACAATAAGCTAGGGGACACCGGGGAGCTGTTTTTT. It codes for CASSQNNKLGDTGELFF.

The table lists this clonotype with many counts. The chain employs TRBV7-2 and TRBJ2-2, with TRBD1 as a possible D gene (6 bases). The CDR3 is 15 residues long. V was trimmed by 5 bases and J by 5 bases, leaving 15 bases between them. Germline V lookup: CDR1 SGHTA, CDR2 FQGNSA. The CDR3 spells CASSRNPQGTGELFF. The CDR3 DNA reads TGTGCCAGCAGCCGAAATCCTCAGGGGACCGGGGAGCTGTTTTTT.

V and J are TRBV29-1 and TRBJ2-1, with 14 bases that match TRBD2. The CDR3 has 19 amino acids. Germline assignment: CDR1 SQVTM and CDR2 ANQGSEA. The trim removed 3 bases at V and 7 bases at J, leaving 17 bases unmatched. CDR3 in DNA: TGCAGCGTTGATGGGACTAGCGGGGGTTCGATGCGGCCCTTGAATGAGCAGTTCTTC. Amino acids: CSVDGTSGGSMRPLNEQFF.

The chain is built from TRBV29-1 and TRBJ2-3; D may be TRBD1 or TRBD2 (5 bases each). In germline, CDR1 is SQVTM, CDR2 ANQGSEA. The V end lost 7 bases, the J end lost 5 bases, and 13 bases lay between the germline ends. The CDR3 runs to 12 residues. The CDR3 region is CSAFRDEDTQYF. CDR3 bases: TGCAGCGCTTTCCGGGACGAAGATACGCAGTATTTT.

At least ten counts were recorded for this clonotype. J is TRBJ2-1 and V is TRBV12-3 or TRBV12-4; 12 positions agree with TRBD2. This CDR3 is built from 15 residues. The junction had 6 bases not matched to a gene; V was cut back by 3 bases and J by 9 bases. The CDR3 reads CASSLASGGAREQFF. The CDR3 DNA reads TGTGCCAGCAGTTTGGCTAGCGGGGGGGCCCGTGAGCAGTTCTTC.

There are a few counts of this clonotype. J is TRBJ1-5 and V is TRBV18; D is unclear. Germline loops: CDR1 KGHSH, CDR2 LQKENI. V was pared by 4 bases and J by 0 bases, with 10 bases between. This CDR3 has 15 amino acids. The DNA of the CDR3 is TGTGCCAGCTCACAAGCAGGCTATAGCAATCAGCCCCAGCATTTT. This translates into CASSQAGYSNQPQHF. The full variable domain, with the rest looked up from reference TRBV18 and TRBJ1-5, is NAGVMQNPRHLVRRRGQEARLRCSPMKGHSHVYWYRQLPEEGLKFMVYLQKENIIDESGMPKERFSAEFPKEGPSILRIQQVVRGDSAAYFCASSQAGYSNQPQHFGDGTRLSIL.

This clonotype has ten or more counts. The J gene is TRBJ2-3, the V gene TRBV28; possibly TRBD1 or TRBD2 for D (5 bases each). Germline V lookup: CDR1 MDHEN, CDR2 SYDVKM. Trimming removed 5 bases at V and 2 bases at J, with 11 bases between. The CDR3 covers 14 residues. This CDR3 reads CASSGGGTTDTQYF. CDR3 bases: TGTGCCAGCAGTGGGGGTGGGACCACAGATACGCAGTATTTT. The whole variable domain, filled in from reference TRBV28 and TRBJ2-3, reads DVKVTQSSRYLVKRTGEKVFLECVQDMDHENMFWYRQDPGLGLRLIYFSYDVKMKEKGDIPEGYSVSREKKERFSLILESASTNQTSMYLCASSGGGTTDTQYFGPGTRLTVL.